The next 29 T cell receptor beta chains were all read from a single sample in a study of radiotherapy plus CTLA-4 blockade in lung cancer. Data came from immunoSEQ multiplex PCR; TCRdb stores just in-frame clones and leaves some out. The sample consists of tens of thousands of clones, around 81% of them appearing once. Sequenced material: peripheral blood, taken from a patient treated with radiotherapy plus ipilimumab. The receptors shown here come from a human donor with non-small cell lung cancer who had a partial response to radiotherapy plus ipilimumab. Some clones in this sample may be carry-over from other donors' samples.

The table lists this clone with a few counts. The chain has TRBV10-3 and TRBJ2-2; 12 positions match TRBD2. Germline CDR1 and CDR2: ENHRY and SYGVKD. This CDR3 region has 16 residues. V trimming: 8 bases; J trimming: 4 bases; junction bases outside the gene matches: 8. The CDR3 coding sequence is TGTGCCATCGGAAGACTAGCGGGAGTGGGCACCGGGGAGCTGTTTTTT. It specifies CAIGRLAGVGTGELFF.

CDR3 in DNA: TGCGCCAGCATGGGGCAAGCGGGCCAATCGACGCAGTATTTT. Encoded protein: CASMGQAGQSTQYF. This chain uses TRBV5-1 with TRBJ2-3; possible D gene TRBD2, 6 bases. CDR3 length: 14 residues. V was trimmed by 6 bases and J by 9 bases, leaving 20 bases between them. Germline-derived CDR1 and CDR2 are SGHRS and YFSETQ.

The chain recombines TRBV2 with TRBJ2-1; 8 nucleotides agree with TRBD2. V lost 6 bases, J lost 10 bases, and 8 bases stayed unmatched. Germline CDR1 SNHLY, CDR2 FYNNEI. This CDR3 has 13 amino acids. For the CDR3, the DNA is TGTGCCAGCAGAGGGACTAGATCTCAAGAGCAGTTCTTC. Protein: CASRGTRSQEQFF.

The V gene is TRBV7-6, the J gene TRBJ1-4; the match to TRBD1 covers 9 bases. The ends lost 5 bases at V and 8 bases at J; junction bases unmatched: 3. The CDR3 runs 13 residues. Germline V gene sequence: CDR1 SGHVS, CDR2 FNYEAQ. As DNA, the CDR3 is TGTGCCAGCAGCACCGGGACAGGGGAAAAACTGTTTTTT. It encodes CASSTGTGEKLFF.

The sample holds one count of this clone. The chain uses TRBV4-2 and TRBJ1-3, with D tentatively TRBD1 (6 bases). The CDR3 has 17 residues. Germline-derived CDR1 and CDR2 are LGHNA and YNFKEQ. The V and J ends lost 0 bases and 2 bases respectively, with 14 bases between them. CDR3 region: CASSQEGSGGPGNTIYF. CDR3 nucleotides: TGTGCCAGCAGCCAAGAAGGTTCGGGGGGCCCTGGAAACACCATATATTTT.

CDR3: CASGGAGGDYEQYF. Written as DNA, the CDR3 is TGTGCCAGCGGAGGAGCGGGGGGGGACTACGAGCAGTACTTC. The genes are TRBV5-5 and TRBJ2-7; 10 bases match TRBD2. The V gene end was trimmed by 7 bases and the J gene end by 3 bases; junction bases not matched to a gene: 7. CDR3 length: 14 amino acids. In germline, CDR1 is SGHKS, CDR2 YYEKEE (reference sequence).

The chain couples TRBV28 to TRBJ2-1, with D maybe TRBD2 (6 bases). Looked up from germline, CDR1 is MDHEN and CDR2 is SYDVKM. There are 13 residues in the CDR3. V lost 2 bases and J 9 bases, leaving 11 bases between the germline ends. This CDR3 reads CASSLGGYVEQFF. As DNA, the CDR3 is TGTGCCAGCAGTTTAGGGGGGTACGTTGAGCAGTTCTTC.

The chain has TRBV19 and TRBJ2-5, with a possible D match to TRBD2 (5 bases). This CDR3 has 14 residues. V was shortened by 4 bases and J by 2 bases, with 11 bases between the two germline ends. In germline, CDR1 is LNHDA, CDR2 SQIVND (reference sequence). The CDR3 spells CASSTPEGQETQYF. CDR3 DNA sequence: TGTGCCAGTAGTACCCCCGAGGGACAAGAGACCCAGTACTTC.

J is TRBJ2-7 and V is TRBV5-5; 7 bases agree with TRBD2. V lost 3 bases and J lost 0; bases outside the gene matches: 6. Per germline, CDR1 SGHKS and CDR2 YYEKEE (reference sequence). This CDR3 is 15 amino acids long. CDR3 in amino acids: CASSSPRDYSYEQYF. The CDR3 DNA reads TGTGCCAGCAGCTCCCCGCGGGACTACTCCTACGAGCAGTACTTC.

The chain recombines TRBV19 with TRBJ2-3; 8 bases are a match to TRBD1. The CDR3 is made up of 16 amino acids. Germline V CDR1 and CDR2: LNHDA, SQIVND (reference sequence). V was pared by 4 bases and J by 0 bases, with 6 bases of the junction left unmatched. CDR3 DNA: TGTGCCAGTAGTACTCGGGACAGGATCAGCACAGATACGCAGTATTTT. Translating gives CASSTRDRISTDTQYF.

The gene calls are TRBV28 and TRBJ1-4, with D possibly matching TRBD1 (5 bases). Trimming took off 5 bases at V and 0 bases at J, with 16 bases between the two ends. This CDR3 comprises 17 residues. The germline V gene has CDR1 MDHEN and CDR2 SYDVKM. DNA of the CDR3: TGTGCCAGCAGTAAACGGACATTTGCTGCAACTAATGAAAAACTGTTTTTT. Translating it yields CASSKRTFAATNEKLFF.

This chain connects TRBV15 to TRBJ2-5, with D possibly being TRBD2 (6 bases). CDR1 is LNHNV and CDR2 is YYDKDF in the germline V gene (reference sequence). The CDR3 is 14 amino acids. Trimming shortened V by 0 bases and J by 3 bases, and 8 bases separated the two germline ends. CDR3 amino acids: CATSRDEREETQYF. DNA of the CDR3: TGTGCCACCAGCAGAGATGAGCGGGAAGAGACCCAGTACTTC.

The chain has TRBV5-1 and TRBJ1-4; 8 bases match TRBD1. Germline V gene lookup returns CDR1 SGHRS and CDR2 YFSETQ. Trimming cost V 4 bases and J 7 bases; bases outside gene matches: 3. CDR3 length equals 13 residues. This CDR3 reads CASSLQGGEKLFF. The CDR3 nucleotides read TGCGCCAGCAGCCTACAGGGGGGTGAAAAACTGTTTTTT.

This chain connects TRBV6-1 to TRBJ1-1; D remains ambiguous. V gave up 8 bases and J gave up 5 bases, with 15 bases separating them. Germline V CDR1 and CDR2: MNHNS, SASEGT. The CDR3 spans 13 residues. In nucleotides, the CDR3 is TGTGCCAGCGGGTCCTCAGGCAGGACTGAAGCTTTCTTT. It yields the protein CASGSSGRTEAFF.

The gene calls are TRBV5-6 and TRBJ2-7; the D gene is possibly TRBD1 (5 bases). V gave up 5 bases and J gave up 0 bases, with 15 bases separating them. CDR3 length equals 15 residues. Looked up from germline, CDR1 is SGHDT and CDR2 is YYEEEE. The CDR3 sequence: CASSRGPSSSYEQYF. The CDR3 nucleotides read TGTGCCAGCAGTAGGGGCCCCTCGAGCTCCTACGAGCAGTACTTC.

The chain combines TRBV7-2 with TRBJ1-2; TRBD1 agrees at 7 bases. Trimming took 4 bases from V and 5 from J; bases not matched to a gene: 4. This CDR3 contains 13 residues. CDR1 and CDR2 from the germline V gene are SGHTA and FQGNSA. CDR3 in amino acids: CASSSPGGYGYTF. The CDR3 DNA is TGTGCCAGCAGCTCACCAGGGGGATATGGCTACACCTTC.

This clone was seen a handful of times. V and J are TRBV18 and TRBJ1-2, with TRBD1 identical over 11 bases. Germline V gene data show CDR1 as KGHSH and CDR2 as LQKENI. CDR3 length: 15 residues. Losses at the gene ends were 5 bases for V and 4 bases for J; bases not matched to a gene: 6. In DNA, the CDR3 is TGTGCCAGCTCAGGACAGGGGGCCGGAATCTATGGCTACACCTTC. Its protein is CASSGQGAGIYGYTF.

The V gene is TRBV5-6, the J gene TRBJ1-1; perhaps TRBD1 as D (5 bases). The germline CDR1 and CDR2 sequences are SGHDT and YYEEEE. The germline V and J ends were trimmed by 0 bases and 1 base, with 7 bases remaining between them. The CDR3 has 14 residues. Here the CDR3 DNA reads TGTGCCAGCAGCTTGGTAGGGGCGAACACTGAAGCTTTCTTT. Protein product: CASSLVGANTEAFF.

The rearrangement uses TRBV7-2 and TRBJ2-5; possibly TRBD1 for D (6 bases). With the DNA end fitting TRBJ2-7 better, the J assignment may be wrong. The CDR3 loop spans 14 amino acids. Germline V lookup: CDR1 SGHTA, CDR2 FQGNSA. CDR3 DNA: TGTGCCAGCAGCCCAATTGGACAGTCCGGCGAGCAGTACTTC. Residues: CASSPIGQSGEQYF.

The gene calls are TRBV19 and TRBJ1-2; 10 positions match TRBD1. The CDR3 length is 15 residues. The germline V gene encodes CDR1 LNHDA and CDR2 SQIVND (reference sequence). Germline trimming cut 5 bases from V and 7 bases from J; bases unmatched to any gene: 10. Written as DNA, the CDR3 is TGTGCCAGTAGTTCCCGGCCGGGACAGGGGACTGGCTACACCTTC. The encoded protein is CASSSRPGQGTGYTF.

This chain connects TRBV28 to TRBJ1-2; D not certain. V was pared by 4 bases and J by 8 bases, with 11 bases between. This CDR3 spans 12 amino acids. Germline CDR1 MDHEN, CDR2 SYDVKM. The CDR3 region has the DNA TGTGCCAGCAGTTCATCGGGTAGAGGCTACACCTTC. It yields the protein CASSSSGRGYTF.

This rearrangement joins TRBV18 to TRBJ2-5; D is unresolved. V shed 0 bases and J shed 5 bases, with 13 bases lying between them. Germline V gene data show CDR1 as KGHSH and CDR2 as LQKENI. The CDR3 contains 15 residues. CDR3 loop: CASSPPLSPKETQYF. The CDR3 DNA reads TGTGCCAGCTCACCACCGCTATCCCCGAAGGAGACCCAGTACTTC.

This rearrangement joins TRBV19 to TRBJ1-2; 9 nucleotides align to TRBD1. Germline CDR1 LNHDA, CDR2 SQIVND (reference sequence). The CDR3 sequence is 15 residues long. V shed 6 bases and J 8 bases; nucleotides not matched to a gene: 13. DNA for the CDR3: TGTGCCAGTAGCTCGTCGGGGGACAGGGAAAGGGGCTACACCTTC. Translated: CASSSSGDRERGYTF.

This clone was observed a few times. This sequence joins TRBV5-1 and TRBJ2-2; D is unresolved. Trimming stripped 7 bases from V and 1 base from J, with 17 bases between. Germline values: CDR1 SGHRS, CDR2 YFSETQ. The CDR3 is 16 amino acids. The CDR3 sequence is CASRREIIGNTGELFF. The CDR3 DNA reads TGCGCCAGCCGGAGAGAGATAATCGGGAACACCGGGGAGCTGTTTTTT.

The chain couples TRBV5-1 to TRBJ2-1; 10 nucleotides align to TRBD2. V lost 4 bases and J lost 2; bases outside the gene matches: 3. The CDR3 sequence is 15 residues long. Per germline, CDR1 SGHRS and CDR2 YFSETQ. CDR3 nucleotides: TGCGCCAGCAGCCAGAGCGGGGGGGCCTACAATGAGCAGTTCTTC. The encoded protein is CASSQSGGAYNEQFF.

The CDR3 region has the DNA TGTGCCAGCAGCTCTTCAGGGCCGACGCAGTATTTT. It yields the protein CASSSSGPTQYF. The chain is built from TRBV9 and TRBJ2-3; possible D gene TRBD1, 5 bases. This CDR3 is built from 12 residues. V lost 4 bases to trimming and J lost 9 bases, with 12 bases between them. Germline V CDR1 and CDR2: SGDLS, YYNGEE.

This clone turned up a few times. The chain combines TRBV18 with TRBJ1-1; D is uncertain. This CDR3 contains 16 residues. Trimming removed 2 bases from V and 5 bases from J, with 18 bases in between. Germline lookup yields CDR1 KGHSH and CDR2 LQKENI. The DNA for the CDR3 is TGTGCCAGCTCACCATCCGTCCCAACCTCCGGTACTGAAGCTTTCTTT. It is translated as CASSPSVPTSGTEAFF. Full variable domain (remainder filled in from reference TRBV18 and TRBJ1-1): NAGVMQNPRHLVRRRGQEARLRCSPMKGHSHVYWYRQLPEEGLKFMVYLQKENIIDESGMPKERFSAEFPKEGPSILRIQQVVRGDSAAYFCASSPSVPTSGTEAFFGQGTRLTVV.

This clone was seen only once. The chain employs TRBV20-1 and TRBJ2-1, with D possibly being TRBD2 (5 bases). Per germline, CDR1 DFQATT and CDR2 SNEGSKA (reference sequence). This CDR3 contains 11 residues. Deletions cut 5 bases from V and 7 bases from J, with 9 bases between. The CDR3 loop reads CSAEWRNEQFF. As DNA, the CDR3 is TGCAGTGCTGAGTGGAGGAATGAGCAGTTCTTC.

This clone was observed a single time. This chain uses TRBV6-5 with TRBJ2-5; D call uncertain. This CDR3 is built from 13 residues. In germline, CDR1 is MNHEY, CDR2 SVGAGI. V was cut by 2 bases and J by 1 base, with 5 bases left in between. CDR3 residues: CASSYASQETQYF. The CDR3 coding sequence is TGTGCCAGCAGTTACGCTAGCCAAGAGACCCAGTACTTC.